One sample yielded the 8 T cell receptor beta chains listed below, sequenced in a study of CD8 T cells in ankylosing spondylitis. Overall study findings and caveats: A TCR beta motif made of several highly homologous variants seemed typical of ankylosing spondylitis blood.

TCRdb processed the 5' RACE reads anew with MiXCR; each CDR3 protein has one entry. The sample consists of fewer than 550,000 distinct CDR3 sequences, about 5% of them appearing once. The antigens these receptors bind are not known. The sample comprised blood, either unsorted or a sorted T cell fraction (not recorded which). These receptors all come from a male donor with ankylosing spondylitis.

The table lists this clonotype with many counts. This chain connects TRBV5-1 to TRBJ1-6; no clear D. CDR1 and CDR2 from the germline V gene are SGHRS and YFSETQ. The CDR3 contains 16 residues. The V end lost 0 bases, the J end lost 0 bases, and 7 bases lay between the germline ends. The DNA for the CDR3 is TGCGCCAGCAGCTTGGAGCAGAGCTCCTATAATTCACCCCTCCACTTT. Translated: CASSLEQSSYNSPLHF.

The chain carries TRBV2 and TRBJ1-2, with D perhaps TRBD1 (5 bases). V lost 10 bases and J lost 6, with 12 bases in between. CDR3 length equals 11 residues. In germline, CDR1 is SNHLY, CDR2 FYNNEI. This CDR3 reads CAIGRVDGYTF. The CDR3 region has the DNA TGTGCCATTGGCAGGGTCGATGGCTACACCTTC. Filled out from reference TRBV2 and TRBJ1-2, the complete variable domain reads EPEVTQTPSHQVTQMGQEVILRCVPISNHLYFYWYRQILGQKVEFLVSFYNNEISEKSEIFDDQFSVERPDGSNFTLKIRSTKLEDSAMYFCAIGRVDGYTFGSGTRLTVV.

This sequence joins TRBV3-1 and TRBJ2-2; either TRBD1 or TRBD2 may supply D (5 bases each). Germline V gene sequence: CDR1 LGHDT, CDR2 YNNKEL (reference sequence). Trimming removed 0 bases at V and 6 bases at J, with 11 bases between. This CDR3 is built from 15 residues. The CDR3 region has the DNA TGTGCCAGCAGCCAAGATGGGGGACGGGCCGGGGAGCTGTTTTTT. Protein sequence: CASSQDGGRAGELFF.

Comment on this clonotype: With a much larger clone just one base away, this may be a read error. The rearrangement joins TRBV6-2 or TRBV6-3 to TRBJ1-1, with D possibly TRBD1 on 6 matching bases. The CDR3 totals 16 residues. V lost 2 bases, J lost 3 bases, and 16 bases lay in between. Germline assignment: CDR1 MNHEY and CDR2 SVGEGT. CDR3 coding DNA: TGTGCCAGCAGTTACAGAACGGGACACATGTACACTGAAGCTTTCTTT. Its protein product is CASSYRTGHMYTEAFF.

This clonotype was found many times. This rearrangement joins TRBV6-1 to TRBJ2-5, with TRBD2 matching 10 bases. The CDR3 loop spans 14 amino acids. The germline CDR1 and CDR2 sequences are MNHNS and SASEGT. V shed 6 bases, J shed 6 bases, and the junction held 7 bases outside the gene matches. The CDR3 sequence: CASRATSGAQTQYF. In DNA, the CDR3 is TGTGCCAGCAGGGCTACTAGCGGGGCTCAGACCCAGTACTTC.

This clonotype was detected ten times or more. The rearrangement uses TRBV28 and TRBJ1-2; 10 bases align to TRBD1. Germline CDR1 is MDHEN and CDR2 is SYDVKM. This CDR3 region has 14 residues. V lost 7 bases, J lost 4 bases, and 6 bases stayed unmatched. The CDR3 is CASNRQGARYGYTF. CDR3 DNA sequence: TGTGCCAGCAATCGACAGGGGGCGCGCTATGGCTACACCTTC.

This clonotype was counted ten times or more. The chain uses TRBV12-3 or TRBV12-4 and TRBJ2-5; unclear D gene. The CDR3 runs 14 residues. With 5 bases removed from V and 4 bases from J, the gap between germline ends came to 14 bases. Written as DNA, the CDR3 is TGTGCCAGCAGTCTCGGACCCTTTGGAGAGACCCAGTACTTC. Translating gives CASSLGPFGETQYF.

The table lists this clonotype with many counts. The chain joins TRBV20-1 to TRBJ1-1; D is ambiguous. The CDR3 totals 13 residues. Germline values: CDR1 DFQATT, CDR2 SNEGSKA (reference sequence). V shed 5 bases and J shed 1 base, with 11 bases lying between them. Here the CDR3 reads CSALPAANTEAFF. DNA for the CDR3: TGCAGTGCTTTACCCGCAGCGAACACTGAAGCTTTCTTT.